These 19 T cell receptor beta chains originate from one sample sequenced in a study of T cell responses to AZD1222 COVID-19 vaccine (dated by TCRdb to 2020 to 2022). The receptor library was made with the immunoSEQ multiplex PCR assay. Entries here come from immuneACCESS through TCRdb and include only in-frame sequences with V and J called. Some clones fail to appear in such tables; in the studies checked, an unresolved V gene covers under half of the shortfall, and the cause of the remainder is unknown. For this sample the table gives roughly 170,000 clones, of which around nine tenths were detected only once. Jointly, the top ten make up about 2.8% of the sample. Reading the label with the study, this specimen's time point is: baseline before first vaccination. The sample was peripheral blood, taken on day 0 of AZD1222 vaccination. These receptor sequences come from an adult in good health.

This clone was seen only once. The J gene is TRBJ1-5, the V gene TRBV27, with D possibly being TRBD1 (6 bases). The V gene's germline CDR1 is MNHEY and CDR2 SMNVEV (reference sequence). CDR3 length equals 20 residues. V was shortened by 1 base and J by 1 base, with 23 bases between the two germline ends. CDR3 nucleotide sequence: TGTGCCAGCAGTTTATATACCCCCTGGACAGATCAGAAGAGCAATCAGCCCCAGCATTTT. As protein: CASSLYTPWTDQKSNQPQHF.

The rearrangement uses TRBV6-5 and TRBJ1-1; D is ambiguous. V lost 2 bases and J 1 base, leaving 8 bases between the germline ends. Germline V CDR1 and CDR2: MNHEY, SVGAGI. The CDR3 runs 14 residues. The CDR3 loop is CASSYGERNTEAFF. The DNA for the CDR3 is TGTGCCAGCAGTTACGGGGAACGGAACACTGAAGCTTTCTTT.

This clone was recorded a few times. CDR3 loop: CASSFTQLSSNQPQHF. The CDR3 nucleotides read TGTGCCAGCAGCTTTACACAGTTATCAAGCAATCAGCCCCAGCATTTT. The chain combines TRBV5-5 with TRBJ1-5, with no clear D. V was pared by 2 bases and J by 1 base, with 13 bases between. Germline CDR1 reads SGHKS; CDR2 reads YYEKEE (reference sequence). The CDR3 extends over 16 amino acids.

The V and J genes are TRBV13 and TRBJ2-1; TRBD2 might be the D (5 bases). With 5 bases removed from V and 8 bases from J, the gap between germline ends came to 19 bases. The V gene's germline CDR1 is PRHDT and CDR2 FYEKMQ (reference sequence). The CDR3 covers 15 residues. As DNA, the CDR3 is TGTGCCAGCAGCCACCGTGGCGGTAGTAGCGATGAGCAGTTCTTC. Amino acids: CASSHRGGSSDEQFF.

This CDR3 reads CASSIEGRETQYF. CDR3 bases: TGTGCCAGTAGTATCGAGGGAAGGGAGACCCAGTACTTC. This chain connects TRBV19 to TRBJ2-5; D perhaps matches TRBD2 (5 bases). Germline CDR1 reads LNHDA; CDR2 reads SQIVND (reference sequence). V shed 3 bases and J shed 5 bases, with 10 bases lying between them. The CDR3 length is 13 residues.

The rearrangement links TRBV29-1 to TRBJ2-3; D uncertain. Trimming took off 0 bases at V and 4 bases at J, with 5 bases between the two ends. The CDR3 runs to 12 residues. CDR1 is SQVTM, CDR2 ANQGSEA, per germline. The CDR3 DNA reads as TGCAGCGTTGAAGATGTCTCAGATACGCAGTATTTT. It encodes CSVEDVSDTQYF.

V is TRBV7-2 and J is TRBJ1-3; a possible D gene is TRBD1 (6 bases). The ends were cut back, 1 base at V and 4 bases at J, with 14 bases in the middle. The germline CDR1 and CDR2 sequences are SGHTA and FQGNSA. This CDR3 has 16 residues. CDR3: CASSLGPGARGNTIYF. DNA of the CDR3: TGTGCCAGCAGCTTAGGTCCGGGGGCGAGAGGAAACACCATATATTTT.

The chain links TRBV7-3 to TRBJ2-3; unclear D gene. V lost 5 bases to trimming and J lost 0 bases, with 3 bases between them. The CDR3 has 12 amino acids. The V gene's germline CDR1 is SGHTA and CDR2 FQGTGA. The CDR3 loop is CASSLSTDTQYF. DNA of the CDR3: TGTGCCAGCAGCCTCAGCACAGATACGCAGTATTTT.

The rearrangement uses TRBV19 and TRBJ1-5; D remains ambiguous. There are 14 residues in the CDR3. The germline V gene has CDR1 LNHDA and CDR2 SQIVND (reference sequence). V gave up 6 bases and J gave up 5 bases, with 14 bases separating them. CDR3 DNA sequence: TGTGCCAGTAGGTTTATAGGAGCCTATCAGCCCCAGCATTTT. Translated, it gives CASRFIGAYQPQHF.

The chain couples TRBV7-9 to TRBJ2-7; D possibly corresponds to TRBD1 (5 bases). The CDR3 totals 14 residues. Per the germline V gene, CDR1 is SEHNR and CDR2 is FQNEAQ (reference sequence). V was trimmed by 5 bases and J by 3 bases, leaving 14 bases between them. The CDR3 loop reads CASSDYRNIYEQYF. Written as DNA, the CDR3 is TGTGCCAGCAGCGATTACAGGAATATCTACGAGCAGTACTTC.

This chain joins TRBV15 and TRBJ2-3, with D perhaps matching TRBD2 (7 bases). The V end was cut by 6 bases, the J end by 8 bases, with 18 bases between. Germline V gene lookup returns CDR1 LNHNV and CDR2 YYDKDF (reference sequence). The CDR3 consists of 14 residues. CDR3 coding DNA: TGTGCCACCAGTCAGGAGGGGGGGGCGGCTACGCAGTATTTT. It yields the protein CATSQEGGAATQYF.

The rearrangement joins TRBV3-1 (or the pseudogene TRBV3-2) to TRBJ2-1; 7 nucleotides align to TRBD2. The CDR3 runs to 13 residues. Per germline, CDR1 LGHDT and CDR2 YNNKEL (reference sequence). J was trimmed by 5 bases and V by 5 bases; bases with no gene match: 3. The CDR3 sequence is CASSGGGHNEQFF. The CDR3, as DNA: TGTGCCAGCAGCGGGGGGGGACACAATGAGCAGTTCTTC.

The V gene is TRBV7-9, the J gene TRBJ2-5; D not resolved. This CDR3 has 12 amino acids. The germline V gene encodes CDR1 SEHNR and CDR2 FQNEAQ (reference sequence). The V and J ends lost 1 base and 4 bases respectively, with 4 bases between them. CDR3 bases: TGTGCCAGCAGCTTAGGGGCAGAGACCCAGTACTTC. This gives the protein CASSLGAETQYF.

CDR3 residues: CASSLWTGEDTEAFF. In DNA form, the CDR3 reads TGTGCCAGTAGTCTATGGACAGGGGAGGACACTGAAGCTTTCTTT. This chain links TRBV19 with TRBJ1-1; 9 bases map to TRBD1. The V gene's germline CDR1 is LNHDA and CDR2 SQIVND (reference sequence). After removal of 5 bases from V and 3 bases from J, the junction contained 7 bases not matched to a gene. The CDR3 runs to 15 residues.

The chain combines TRBV18 with TRBJ1-5, with TRBD1 matching 7 bases. The V and J ends lost 4 bases and 2 bases, in that order; junction bases with no gene match: 2. The CDR3 has 14 amino acids. Germline V CDR1 and CDR2: KGHSH, LQKENI. The CDR3 sequence is CASSRGGGNQPQHF. Here the CDR3 DNA reads TGTGCCAGCTCACGAGGGGGCGGCAATCAGCCCCAGCATTTT.

This clone was counted a single time. Other DNA variants within this sample encode the same CDR3. The chain employs TRBV5-1 and TRBJ2-5, with 8 positions matching TRBD1. The CDR3 covers 15 residues. V was pared by 0 bases and J by 4 bases, with 5 bases of the junction left unmatched. CDR1 is SGHRS and CDR2 is YFSETQ in the germline V gene. The CDR3 DNA follows: TGCGCCAGCAGCTTGGCAGGGGGCGCAGGAGAGACCCAGTACTTC. Protein: CASSLAGGAGETQYF. The full variable domain, its missing parts supplied by reference TRBV5-1 and TRBJ2-5, is KAGVTQTPRYLIKTRGQQVTLSCSPISGHRSVSWYQQTPGQGLQFLFEYFSETQRNKGNFPGRFSGRQFSNSRSEMNVSTLELGDSALYLCASSLAGGAGETQYFGPGTRLLVL.

This clone was observed a few times. The J gene is TRBJ1-3, the V gene TRBV7-6; 10 bases align to TRBD1. From germline, CDR1 is SGHVS and CDR2 FNYEAQ. V shed 0 bases, J shed 1 base, and the junction held 9 bases outside the gene matches. This CDR3 has 19 amino acids. The CDR3: CASSLAVDPGQGSGNTIYF. The CDR3 bases are TGTGCCAGCAGCTTAGCGGTAGATCCGGGACAGGGGTCTGGAAACACCATATATTTT.

The rearrangement uses TRBV20-1 and TRBJ2-7, with D maybe TRBD1 (5 bases). Germline CDR1 is DFQATT and CDR2 is SNEGSKA (reference sequence). Trimming took 3 bases from V and 2 from J, leaving 20 bases between them. The CDR3 runs 16 residues. Here the CDR3 reads CSASGIGAGPTYEQYF. The CDR3 DNA reads as TGCAGTGCTAGTGGTATTGGGGCAGGCCCAACCTACGAGCAGTACTTC.

J is TRBJ2-5 and V is TRBV21-1; TRBD1 is the table's D call and was not checked against the DNA. TRBV21-1 is a pseudogene segment. The CDR3 sequence is 15 residues long. DNA of the CDR3: TGTGCCAGCAGGGAAACAGGGGGCGCGTGGGAGACCCAGTACTTC. Translation gives CASRETGGAWETQYF.